Listed below are T cell receptor beta chains from one sample, sequenced in a study of control samples from healthy donors and cancer patients. The assay was immunoSEQ multiplex PCR, and TCRdb's table has in-frame clones only and misses some. The data contain some 130,000 clones, less than 95% of them seen just once; the ten biggest clones take up around 7.9%. The sequenced sample was blood. The receptor source for this set is a man aged 18 to 29 in good health. CDR3s include the opening cysteine and the closing phenylalanine or tryptophan. The D gene is left open where the match is weak. The listing skips clone size in some rows; elsewhere it reads once, few, many or a size class.

TRBJ2-3 | NA | TRBD2 | TRBV5-6 | CASSAGLAGLTDTQYF | TGTGCCAGCAGCGCGGGACTAGCGGGGTTGACAGATACGCAGTATTTT
TRBJ1-6 | once | NA | TRBV30 | CAWSVRGPLHF | TGTGCCTGGAGTGTACGGGGACCCCTCCACTTT
TRBJ1-5 | NA | NA | TRBV27 | CASSLGLNSNQPQHF | TGTGCCAGCAGTCTTGGGCTCAATAGCAATCAGCCCCAGCATTTT
TRBJ2-5 | NA | TRBD1 | TRBV27 | CASSPGTGGRTQYF | TGTGCCAGCAGTCCCGGGACAGGGGGACGGACCCAGTACTTC
TRBJ2-3 | few | TRBD2 | TRBV6-5 | CAGKIAGGGTDTQYF | TGTGCCGGGAAGATAGCGGGGGGGGGCACAGATACGCAGTATTTT
TRBJ1-2 | NA | NA | TRBV19 | CASSIAGNLYGYTF | TGTGCCAGTAGTATCGCAGGGAATCTCTATGGCTACACCTTC
TRBJ1-2 | NA | NA | TRBV7-9 | CASSLLSQGLYGYTF | TGTGCCAGCAGCTTACTCTCCCAGGGGCTCTATGGCTACACCTTC
TRBJ1-2 | NA | NA | TRBV29-1 | CSVGEAGSNYGYTF | TGCAGCGTGGGGGAAGCCGGATCTAACTATGGCTACACCTTC
TRBJ2-2 | once | NA | TRBV5-6 | CASSSIVELNTGELFF | TGTGCCAGCAGCTCCATCGTAGAATTGAACACCGGGGAGCTGTTTTTT
TRBJ2-7 | NA | NA | TRBV29-1 | CSVEDRQTGSPYEQYF | TGCAGCGTTGAAGATCGACAGACAGGCTCTCCCTACGAGCAGTACTTC
TRBJ2-7 | NA | NA | TRBV3-1/TRBV3-2 | CASSQEGSATQYF | TGTGCCAGCAGCCAAGAAGGGTCAGCAACGCAGTACTTC
TRBJ2-6 | NA | TRBD1 | TRBV5-1 | CASSLGTGAGANVLTF | TGCGCCAGCAGCTTGGGCACAGGGGCTGGGGCCAACGTCCTGACTTTC
TRBJ1-5 | NA | NA | TRBV5-8 | CASGLRGYRQPQHF | TGTGCCAGCGGCCTTCGGGGTTATCGTCAGCCCCAGCATTTT
TRBJ1-2 | NA | NA | TRBV20-1 | CTAAGNYGYTF | TGCACCGCGGCAGGCAACTATGGCTACACCTTC
TRBJ1-1 | NA | NA | TRBV5-1 | CASSLVPVGDTEAFF | TGCGCCAGCAGCTTGGTTCCGGTCGGGGACACTGAAGCTTTCTTT
TRBJ2-7 | NA | NA | TRBV7-9 | CASSLARLVEDEQYF | TGTGCCAGCAGCTTAGCACGACTAGTTGAAGACGAGCAGTACTTC
TRBJ2-5 | NA | NA | TRBV5-4 | CASSFPRGSGETQYF | TGTGCCAGCAGCTTCCCGAGGGGTTCTGGGGAGACCCAGTACTTC
TRBJ2-2 | NA | NA | TRBV5-1 | CASSLEGRYGELFF | TGCGCCAGCAGCTTGGAGGGACGGTATGGGGAGCTGTTTTTT
TRBJ1-1 | NA | NA | TRBV12-3/TRBV12-4 | CASSYSTGTEAFF | TGTGCCAGCAGTTATTCCACAGGGACTGAAGCTTTCTTT
TRBJ2-7 | NA | TRBD1 | TRBV10-3 | CATQGQGSSEQYF | TGTGCCACACAGGGACAGGGTAGCAGCGAGCAGTACTTC